Following are 7 T cell receptor beta chains from one sample sequenced in a study of shared clonotypes between healthy human individuals. TCRdb's table, derived via immunoSEQ multiplex PCR, lists solely in-frame clones and lacks some. The sample contains around 2,000,000 clones, 85% to 95% of which appear only once. Material for sequencing was naive CD4+ T cells sorted from blood. The subset: CD45RA+ positively selected. The source is a man younger than 35 in good health.

The chain combines TRBV27 with TRBJ1-6; D remains ambiguous. V was pared by 8 bases and J by 7 bases, with 21 bases between. The CDR3 extends over 16 amino acids. Germline V CDR1 and CDR2: MNHEY, SMNVEV (reference sequence). CDR3 amino acids: CASRREERTGNSPLHF. In DNA form, the CDR3 reads TGTGCCAGCCGTAGAGAAGAAAGGACTGGGAATTCACCCCTCCACTTT.

The chain has TRBV19 and TRBJ2-7; D ambiguous. Trimming removed 5 bases from V and 3 bases from J, with 17 bases in between. Germline V gives CDR1 LNHDA, CDR2 SQIVND (reference sequence). The CDR3 covers 15 residues. DNA of the CDR3: TGTGCCAGTAGTTCTACATCTAACCCGTACTACGAGCAGTACTTC. This gives the protein CASSSTSNPYYEQYF.

The chain is built from TRBV2 and TRBJ1-2; D not certain. The CDR3 has 13 residues. The germline V gene encodes CDR1 SNHLY and CDR2 FYNNEI. This chain's CDR3 is CSKNLGASYGYTF. CDR3 DNA sequence: TGTTCGAAAAACCTCGGAGCCTCCTATGGCTACACCTTC.

The gene calls are TRBV5-1 and TRBJ2-5; 8 bases align to TRBD1. CDR3 length: 16 residues. V was pared by 1 base and J by 4 bases, with 9 bases of the junction left unmatched. Germline-derived CDR1 and CDR2 are SGHRS and YFSETQ. CDR3 protein: CASSLQSGGFGETQYF. In nucleotides, the CDR3 is TGCGCCAGCAGCTTGCAGTCAGGGGGCTTTGGAGAGACCCAGTACTTC. The whole variable domain, filled in from reference TRBV5-1 and TRBJ2-5, reads KAGVTQTPRYLIKTRGQQVTLSCSPISGHRSVSWYQQTPGQGLQFLFEYFSETQRNKGNFPGRFSGRQFSNSRSEMNVSTLELGDSALYLCASSLQSGGFGETQYFGPGTRLLVL.

The chain has TRBV2 and TRBJ1-1; perhaps TRBD1 as D (5 bases). Germline CDR1 and CDR2: SNHLY and FYNNEI. CDR3 length: 11 residues. Trimming took 7 bases from V and 6 from J, leaving 9 bases between them. The CDR3 region has the DNA TGTGCCAGCACATCAGGGTCTGAAGCTTTCTTT. Encoded protein: CASTSGSEAFF.

This chain links TRBV5-1 with TRBJ1-1, with D perhaps TRBD1 (5 bases). The V gene lost 2 bases and the J gene lost 5 bases, with 13 bases spanning the gap. The CDR3 has 14 amino acids. Germline CDR1 reads SGHRS; CDR2 reads YFSETQ. CDR3 coding DNA: TGCGCCAGCAGCTTTGACGTATGGGGGACTGAAGCTTTCTTT. This sequence encodes CASSFDVWGTEAFF.

The chain links TRBV30 to TRBJ2-7; unclear D gene. V shed 2 bases and J shed 11 bases, with 16 bases lying between them. Germline V CDR1 and CDR2: GTSNPN, SVGIG (reference sequence). This CDR3 spans 12 amino acids. CDR3 sequence: CAWSSTHPREYF. CDR3 DNA: TGTGCCTGGAGTTCCACGCACCCCCGGGAGTACTTC. Drawing the rest from reference TRBV30 and TRBJ2-7, the complete variable domain is SQTIHQWPATLVQPVGSPLSLECTVEGTSNPNLYWYRQAAGRGLQLLFYSVGIGQISSEVPQNLSASRPQDRQFILSSKKLLLSDSGFYLCAWSSTHPREYFGPGTRLTVT.